Listed here are 8 T cell receptor beta chains from one sample, sequenced in a study of control samples from healthy donors and cancer patients. Repertoires were generated with immunoSEQ multiplex PCR, while TCRdb's copy carries only in-frame clones and drops some. The sample includes about 110,000 clones, almost 85% seen only once; the top ten take around 6.4%. The sequencing sample was made of blood. These receptors came from a young man in good health.

V gene TRBV6-6 combines with J gene TRBJ1-1; tentative D call: TRBD1 (5 bases). Germline-derived CDR1 and CDR2 are MNHNY and SVGAGI (reference sequence). The CDR3 contains 19 residues. Trimming removed 5 bases from V and 2 bases from J, with 27 bases in between. The CDR3 DNA reads as TGTGCCAGCAGTCCTATTACAAATCACGGGACCGGAGAAAACACTGAAGCTTTCTTT. Its protein is CASSPITNHGTGENTEAFF.

The chain employs TRBV12-3 or TRBV12-4 and TRBJ1-5; no reliable D call. The CDR3 loop spans 13 amino acids. Trimming left V 8 bases short and J 2 bases short, with 10 bases between. CDR3: CASRNVGNQPQHF. The CDR3 DNA sequence: TGTGCCAGCCGGAACGTGGGCAATCAGCCCCAGCATTTT.

This clone has a count of ten or more. The chain's CDR3 is CTSSQDLGEQYV. In DNA form, the CDR3 reads TGCACCAGCAGCCAAGATTTAGGCGAGCAGTACGTC. This rearrangement joins TRBV1 to TRBJ2-7. TRBV1 is recorded as a pseudogene. The CDR3 runs to 12 residues.

The V call is TRBV3-1 (or the pseudogene TRBV3-2), the J call TRBJ2-1; a weak D match, TRBD2 (5 bases). The CDR3 spans 15 residues. Germline CDR1 is LGHDT and CDR2 is YNNKEL (reference sequence). V shed 1 base and J shed 8 bases, with 15 bases lying between them. CDR3 sequence (DNA): TGTGCCAGCAGCCAAGGAGGGCTAGCCTGGGATGAGCAGTTCTTC. Translated: CASSQGGLAWDEQFF.

The rearrangement links TRBV28 to TRBJ1-5; D not certain. Deletions cut 3 bases from V and 4 bases from J, with 7 bases between. Germline V gene lookup returns CDR1 MDHEN and CDR2 SYDVKM. This CDR3 is 13 amino acids long. This CDR3 reads CASSLGKNQPQHF. CDR3 bases: TGTGCCAGCAGTTTGGGCAAGAATCAGCCCCAGCATTTT.

A single count supports this clone. Written as DNA, the CDR3 is TGTGCCAGCAGCCAACTCGGACAGGATAATTCACCCCTCCACTTT. Translation: CASSQLGQDNSPLHF. The chain links TRBV4-2 to TRBJ1-6; 7 bases map to TRBD1. Germline CDR1 reads LGHNA; CDR2 reads YNFKEQ. J lost 5 bases, V lost 2 bases, and 3 bases had no gene match. CDR3 length: 15 amino acids.

The chain is built from TRBV4-3 and TRBJ2-4; no clear D. V was pared by 0 bases and J by 14 bases, with 17 bases between. The V gene's germline CDR1 is LGHNA and CDR2 YSLEER. This CDR3 spans 14 amino acids. The CDR3 reads CASSQDSRTGSEYF. In DNA form, the CDR3 reads TGCGCCAGCAGCCAAGATTCGCGGACCGGCTCGGAGTACTTC.

The rearrangement links TRBV4-3 to TRBJ1-6; D might be TRBD1 (6 bases). Trimming took off 0 bases at V and 0 bases at J, with 15 bases between the two ends. This CDR3 spans 19 amino acids. CDR1 LGHNA and CDR2 YSLEER come from the germline V gene. In nucleotides, the CDR3 is TGCGCCAGCAGCCAAGACCCGACAGGATCGAGCTCCTATAATTCACCCCTCCACTTT. It is translated as CASSQDPTGSSSYNSPLHF.